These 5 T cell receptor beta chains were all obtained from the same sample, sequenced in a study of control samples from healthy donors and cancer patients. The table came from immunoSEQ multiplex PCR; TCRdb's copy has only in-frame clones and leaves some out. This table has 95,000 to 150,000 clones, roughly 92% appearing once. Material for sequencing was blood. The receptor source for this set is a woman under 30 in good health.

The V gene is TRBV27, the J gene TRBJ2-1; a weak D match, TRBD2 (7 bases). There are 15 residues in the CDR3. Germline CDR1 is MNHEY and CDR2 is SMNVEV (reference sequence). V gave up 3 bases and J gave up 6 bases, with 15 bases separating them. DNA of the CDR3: TGTGCCAGCAGTTTTTCGGGGGGCTTAACCAATGAGCAGTTCTTC. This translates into CASSFSGGLTNEQFF.

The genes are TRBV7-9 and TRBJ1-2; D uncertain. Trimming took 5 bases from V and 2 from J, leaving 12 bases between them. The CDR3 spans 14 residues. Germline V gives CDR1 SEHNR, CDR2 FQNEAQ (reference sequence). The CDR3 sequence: CASSPTGTNYGYTF. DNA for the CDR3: TGTGCCAGCAGCCCGACGGGAACAAACTATGGCTACACCTTC. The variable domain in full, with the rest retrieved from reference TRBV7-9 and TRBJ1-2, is DTGVSQNPRHKITKRGQNVTFRCDPISEHNRLYWYRQTLGQGPEFLTYFQNEAQLEKSRLLSDRFSAERPKGSFSTLEIQRTEQGDSAMYLCASSPTGTNYGYTFGSGTRLTVV.

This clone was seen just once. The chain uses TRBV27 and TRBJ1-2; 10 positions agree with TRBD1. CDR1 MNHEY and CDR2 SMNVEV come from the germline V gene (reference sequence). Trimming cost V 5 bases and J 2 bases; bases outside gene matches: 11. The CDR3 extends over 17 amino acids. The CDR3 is CASSMAGTGVFNYGYTF. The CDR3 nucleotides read TGTGCCAGCAGTATGGCCGGGACAGGGGTATTCAACTATGGCTACACCTTC.

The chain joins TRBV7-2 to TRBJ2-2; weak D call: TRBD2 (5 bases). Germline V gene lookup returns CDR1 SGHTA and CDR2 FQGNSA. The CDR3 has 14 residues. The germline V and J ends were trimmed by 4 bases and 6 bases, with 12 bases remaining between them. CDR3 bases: TGTGCCAGCAGCTCGAGATGGGGAGCCGGGGAGCTGTTTTTT. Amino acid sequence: CASSSRWGAGELFF.

CDR3 residues: CASSPGFYGYTF. CDR3 bases: TGTGCCAGCAGCCCAGGGTTCTATGGCTACACCTTC. This chain links TRBV3-1 (or the pseudogene TRBV3-2) with TRBJ1-2; D is possibly TRBD1 (5 bases). In germline, CDR1 is LGHDT, CDR2 YNNKEL (reference sequence). V gave up 4 bases and J gave up 4 bases, with 7 bases separating them. The CDR3 contains 12 residues.